These 19 T cell receptor beta chains originate from one sample sequenced in a study of blood T cell repertoires in COVID-19. The assay was immunoSEQ multiplex PCR, and TCRdb's table has in-frame clones only and misses some. The table shows around 110,000 clones, with around 88% occurring only once. The source material was peripheral blood. The receptors derive from a man aged 45-65 years with active or convalescent COVID-19.

The J gene is TRBJ1-5, the V gene TRBV6-1, with TRBD1 matching 8 bases. This CDR3 comprises 16 residues. The germline V gene encodes CDR1 MNHNS and CDR2 SASEGT. The ends lost 6 bases at V and 3 bases at J; junction bases unmatched: 10. The CDR3 loop reads CASREQGTGPNQPQHF. Here the CDR3 DNA reads TGTGCCAGCAGAGAACAAGGGACAGGTCCCAATCAGCCCCAGCATTTT.

The chain employs TRBV6-2 or TRBV6-3 and TRBJ2-3; no clear D gene. Germline CDR1 is MNHEY and CDR2 is SVGEGT. There are 15 residues in the CDR3. Trimming took off 2 bases at V and 2 bases at J, with 11 bases between the two ends. The CDR3 nucleotides read TGTGCCAGCAGTTACCTCCCAGACACCACAGATACGCAGTATTTT. Translated: CASSYLPDTTDTQYF.

The CDR3 loop reads CASNPFRTSGSSTDTQYF. In DNA, the CDR3 is TGTGCCAGCAACCCTTTTCGGACTAGCGGGAGTAGTACAGATACGCAGTATTTT. The chain employs TRBV27 and TRBJ2-3, with TRBD2 identical over 13 bases. V was clipped by 7 bases and J by 3 bases; unmatched bases: 13. CDR1 is MNHEY and CDR2 is SMNVEV in the germline V gene (reference sequence). The CDR3 length is 18 residues.

V usage is TRBV10-3 and J usage is TRBJ1-1, with a possible D match to TRBD1 (5 bases). V lost 5 bases, J lost 1 base, and 17 bases lay in between. CDR1 and CDR2 (germline): ENHRY, SYGVKD. The CDR3 runs to 16 residues. The DNA for the CDR3 is TGTGCCATCAGTCCCCTCCCCCCAGGGCGGAACACTGAAGCTTTCTTT. This codes for CAISPLPPGRNTEAFF.

This chain joins TRBV28 and TRBJ1-1; D perhaps matches TRBD1 (6 bases). The CDR3 loop spans 16 amino acids. The V end was cut by 6 bases, the J end by 0 bases, with 17 bases between. Per germline, CDR1 MDHEN and CDR2 SYDVKM. CDR3 residues: CASRNTGNYMNTEAFF. The CDR3 DNA sequence: TGTGCCAGCAGGAACACAGGGAATTACATGAACACTGAAGCTTTCTTT.

The J gene is TRBJ2-5, the V gene TRBV2; 7 nucleotides match TRBD2. With 0 bases clipped from V and 4 bases from J, the junction kept 5 bases outside the gene matches. Germline CDR1 is SNHLY and CDR2 is FYNNEI. The CDR3 length is 15 residues. CDR3 bases: TGTGCCAGCAGTGAAGCGCTTTCTAGCGGAGAGACCCAGTACTTC. Encoded protein: CASSEALSSGETQYF.

The chain combines TRBV3-1 (or the pseudogene TRBV3-2) with TRBJ2-3, with 12 bases matching TRBD2. The V gene end was trimmed by 0 bases and the J gene end by 5 bases; junction bases not matched to a gene: 6. CDR3 length: 17 amino acids. CDR1 LGHDT and CDR2 YNNKEL come from the germline V gene (reference sequence). CDR3 sequence reads: CASSQDRLAGVGDTQYF. The CDR3 DNA follows: TGTGCCAGCAGCCAAGACAGACTAGCGGGAGTCGGAGATACGCAGTATTTT.

The chain recombines TRBV28 with TRBJ1-3; 9 nucleotides line up with TRBD1. The V segment lost 6 bases and the J segment 1 base; nucleotides outside the gene matches: 1. CDR3 length: 14 amino acids. Germline CDR1 reads MDHEN; CDR2 reads SYDVKM. The CDR3 DNA reads as TGTGCCAGCAGGGGGACAGGGTCTGGAAACACCATATATTTT. Residues: CASRGTGSGNTIYF.

The chain joins TRBV5-1 to TRBJ2-5; a weak D match, TRBD1 (6 bases). V lost 0 bases and J lost 5, with 14 bases in between. Germline values: CDR1 SGHRS, CDR2 YFSETQ. The CDR3 totals 15 residues. In DNA, the CDR3 is TGCGCCAGCAGCTTGGCTATGGGACACGGGGAGACCCAGTACTTC. Protein product: CASSLAMGHGETQYF. The whole variable domain, filled in from reference TRBV5-1 and TRBJ2-5, reads KAGVTQTPRYLIKTRGQQVTLSCSPISGHRSVSWYQQTPGQGLQFLFEYFSETQRNKGNFPGRFSGRQFSNSRSEMNVSTLELGDSALYLCASSLAMGHGETQYFGPGTRLLVL.

This chain uses TRBV4-1 with TRBJ2-1; TRBD2 might be the D (6 bases). V lost 4 bases to trimming and J lost 8 bases, with 21 bases between them. The CDR3 extends over 16 amino acids. Germline V gene sequence: CDR1 MGHRA, CDR2 YSYEKL. The CDR3 coding sequence is TGCGCCAGCAGCCGGTTTCCGGGAGTTCAATCTTATGAGCAGTTCTTC. As protein: CASSRFPGVQSYEQFF.

The chain is built from TRBV4-1 and TRBJ2-3, with 9 bases that match TRBD2. This CDR3 has 14 amino acids. J was trimmed by 5 bases and V by 1 base; bases with no gene match: 1. Germline V lookup: CDR1 MGHRA, CDR2 YSYEKL. The CDR3 nucleotides read TGCGCCAGCAGCCAAGGGACTAGCGAAGATACGCAGTATTTT. The encoded protein is CASSQGTSEDTQYF.

The gene calls are TRBV3-1 (or the pseudogene TRBV3-2) and TRBJ2-1; TRBD2 matches at 10 bases. The CDR3 is 16 amino acids. V shed 6 bases, J shed 10 bases, and the junction held 15 bases outside the gene matches. Germline V lookup: CDR1 LGHDT, CDR2 YNNKEL (reference sequence). CDR3: CASRPGLAVYQGEQFF. The CDR3 coding sequence is TGTGCCAGCAGACCCGGACTAGCGGTTTATCAAGGGGAGCAGTTCTTC.

The chain carries TRBV6-1 and TRBJ1-2; weak D call: TRBD1 (6 bases). The CDR3 sequence is 13 residues long. Germline CDR1 is MNHNS and CDR2 is SASEGT. The V end was cut by 1 base, the J end by 7 bases, with 10 bases between. The CDR3 region has the DNA TGTGCCAGCAGTGAAGAGGGGGTAGGTGGCTACACCTTC. Its translation: CASSEEGVGGYTF.

The CDR3: CASSPDSPPQPQHF. The CDR3 DNA is TGTGCCAGCAGCCCGGACAGCCCTCCTCAGCCCCAGCATTTT. V gene TRBV6-5 combines with J gene TRBJ1-5; D perhaps matches TRBD1 (6 bases). This CDR3 contains 14 residues. Trimming took off 6 bases at V and 6 bases at J, with 15 bases between the two ends. CDR1 is MNHEY, CDR2 SVGAGI, per germline.

The rearrangement joins TRBV6-5 to TRBJ2-2; perhaps TRBD2 as D (7 bases). The CDR3 is 14 residues long. Trimming pared 7 bases from V and 6 bases from J, leaving 15 bases between. Germline V gives CDR1 MNHEY, CDR2 SVGAGI. CDR3 residues: CASTLEGGAGELFF. The DNA for the CDR3 is TGTGCCAGCACATTGGAGGGGGGGGCCGGGGAGCTGTTTTTT.

The chain has TRBV20-1 and TRBJ1-2; the D gene is possibly TRBD1 (5 bases). V was trimmed by 3 bases and J by 6 bases, leaving 14 bases between them. This CDR3 has 13 amino acids. The germline gives CDR1 DFQATT, CDR2 SNEGSKA (reference sequence). In DNA, the CDR3 is TGCAGTGCTAGTACGGGGGGAGTAGATGGCTACACCTTC. Its translation is CSASTGGVDGYTF.

This clone was recorded only once. The V and J genes are TRBV5-4 and TRBJ2-7, with 11 bases aligning to TRBD1. This CDR3 is built from 20 residues. CDR1 SGHNT and CDR2 YYREEE come from the germline V gene (reference sequence). Germline trimming cut 4 bases from V and 2 bases from J; bases unmatched to any gene: 20. The CDR3 DNA sequence: TGTGCCAGCAGCAACCCACCGGGACAGGGGGTTACTACCGGCCCCTACGAGCAGTACTTC. Translating it yields CASSNPPGQGVTTGPYEQYF. Full variable domain (rest looked up from reference TRBV5-4 and TRBJ2-7): ETGVTQSPTHLIKTRGQQVTLRCSSQSGHNTVSWYQQALGQGPQFIFQYYREEENGRGNFPPRFSGLQFPNYSSELNVNALELDDSALYLCASSNPPGQGVTTGPYEQYFGPGTRLTVT.

The chain carries TRBV30 and TRBJ2-2; D remains unclear. The CDR3 contains 15 residues. Trimming left V 0 bases short and J 0 bases short, with 8 bases between. CDR1 and CDR2 from the germline V gene are GTSNPN and SVGIG (reference sequence). The CDR3 reads CAWSVGRTNTGELFF. CDR3 DNA sequence: TGTGCCTGGAGTGTTGGCAGAACGAACACCGGGGAGCTGTTTTTT.

This chain uses TRBV28 with TRBJ2-3; D possibly corresponds to TRBD2 (5 bases). This CDR3 contains 14 residues. The ends were cut back, 6 bases at V and 5 bases at J, with 15 bases in the middle. Germline V CDR1 and CDR2: MDHEN, SYDVKM. The CDR3 sequence: CASSLGLRGDTQYF. CDR3 coding DNA: TGTGCCAGCAGCCTCGGACTGAGAGGAGATACGCAGTATTTT.